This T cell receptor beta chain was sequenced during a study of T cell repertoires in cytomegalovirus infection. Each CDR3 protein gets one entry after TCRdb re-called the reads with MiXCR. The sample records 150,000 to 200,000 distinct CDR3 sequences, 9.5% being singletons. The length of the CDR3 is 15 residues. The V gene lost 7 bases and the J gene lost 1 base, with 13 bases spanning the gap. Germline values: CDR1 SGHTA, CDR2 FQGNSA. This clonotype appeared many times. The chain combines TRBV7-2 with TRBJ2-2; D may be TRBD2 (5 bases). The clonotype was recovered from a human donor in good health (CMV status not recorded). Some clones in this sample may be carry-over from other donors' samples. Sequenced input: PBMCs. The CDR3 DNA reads TGTGCCAGCACCTGGTGGGCGGGGAACACCGGGGAGCTGTTTTTT. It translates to CASTWWAGNTGELFF.